The T cell receptor beta chain under discussion was sequenced for a study of T-cell reconstitution after alpha-beta-depleted transplantation in children. TCRbeta library construction was performed incorporating unique molecular identifiers. One entry per CDR3 protein, called by TCRdb with MiXCR from the PCR reads. The data show 440,000 or so distinct CDR3 sequences, with approximately 10% seen just once and roughly 5.5% held by the top ten. This clonotype appeared a few times. The CDR3 has 18 amino acids. With V trimmed by 7 bases and J by 2 bases, 11 bases remained unmatched. Per the germline V gene, CDR1 is SQVTM and CDR2 is ANQGSEA.

The receptor was isolated from a human donor who donated a stem cell graft to a child with acute myeloid leukemia. The sequences come from PBMCs from the stem cell graft donor, collected from the stem cell graft. This chain joins TRBV29-1 and TRBJ2-4; TRBD2 agrees at 16 bases. CDR3 nucleotide sequence: TGCAGCGCCACGGGACTAGCGGGAGGGCCTTTTACCAAAAACATTCAGTACTTC. Its protein product is CSATGLAGGPFTKNIQYF.